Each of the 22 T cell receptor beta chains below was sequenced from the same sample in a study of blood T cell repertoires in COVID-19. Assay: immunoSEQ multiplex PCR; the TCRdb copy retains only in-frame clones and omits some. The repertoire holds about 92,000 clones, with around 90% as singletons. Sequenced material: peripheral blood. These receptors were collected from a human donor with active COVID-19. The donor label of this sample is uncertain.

CDR3 region: CASSLLLNGGANTGELFF. The DNA for the CDR3 is TGTGCCAGCAGCTTACTACTAAACGGGGGGGCGAACACCGGGGAGCTGTTTTTT. The chain joins TRBV5-5 to TRBJ2-2; 8 nucleotides match TRBD2. In germline, CDR1 is SGHKS, CDR2 YYEKEE (reference sequence). There are 18 residues in the CDR3. J was trimmed by 0 bases and V by 2 bases; bases with no gene match: 9.

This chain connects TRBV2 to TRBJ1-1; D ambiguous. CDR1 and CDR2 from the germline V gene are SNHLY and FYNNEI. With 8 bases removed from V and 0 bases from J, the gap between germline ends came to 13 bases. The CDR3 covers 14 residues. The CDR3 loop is CASVKWQLNTEAFF. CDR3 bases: TGTGCCAGCGTTAAGTGGCAGTTGAACACTGAAGCTTTCTTT.

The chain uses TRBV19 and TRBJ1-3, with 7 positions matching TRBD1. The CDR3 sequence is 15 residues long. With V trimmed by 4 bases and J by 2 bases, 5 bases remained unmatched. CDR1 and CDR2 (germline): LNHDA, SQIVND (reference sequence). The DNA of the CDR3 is TGTGCCAGTAGTACCGACAGGGAAGCTGGAAACACCATATATTTT. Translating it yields CASSTDREAGNTIYF.

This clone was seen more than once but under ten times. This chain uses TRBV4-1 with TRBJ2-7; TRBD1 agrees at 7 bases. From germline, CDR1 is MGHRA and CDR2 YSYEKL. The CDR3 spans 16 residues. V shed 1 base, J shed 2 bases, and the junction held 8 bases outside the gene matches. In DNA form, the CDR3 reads TGCGCCAGCAGCCAAGCTTACGGGACAGAGGCCTACGAGCAGTACTTC. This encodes CASSQAYGTEAYEQYF.

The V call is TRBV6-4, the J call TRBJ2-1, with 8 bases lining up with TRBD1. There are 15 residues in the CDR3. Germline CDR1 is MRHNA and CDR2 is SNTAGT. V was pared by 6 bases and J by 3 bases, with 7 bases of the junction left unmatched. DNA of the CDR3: TGTGCCAGCAGAGAGAGACAGGGGAACTACAATGAGCAGTTCTTC. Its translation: CASRERQGNYNEQFF.

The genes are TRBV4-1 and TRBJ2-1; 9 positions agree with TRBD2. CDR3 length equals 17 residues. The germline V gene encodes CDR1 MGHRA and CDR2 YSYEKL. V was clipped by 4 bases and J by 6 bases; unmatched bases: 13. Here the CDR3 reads CASSPRMASGALNEQFF. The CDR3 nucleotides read TGCGCCAGCAGCCCGAGGATGGCTAGCGGGGCTCTCAATGAGCAGTTCTTC.

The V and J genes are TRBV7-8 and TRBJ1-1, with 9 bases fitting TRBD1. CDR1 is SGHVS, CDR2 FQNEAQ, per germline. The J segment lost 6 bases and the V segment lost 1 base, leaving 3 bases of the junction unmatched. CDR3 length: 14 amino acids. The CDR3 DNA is TGTGCCAGCAGCTTAGGAGGACAGGGGCCTGAAGCTTTCTTT. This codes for CASSLGGQGPEAFF. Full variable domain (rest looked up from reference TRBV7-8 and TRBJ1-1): GAGVSQSPRYKVAKRGQDVALRCDPISGHVSLFWYQQALGQGPEFLTYFQNEAQLDKSGLPSDRFFAERPEGSVSTLKIQRTQQEDSAVYLCASSLGGQGPEAFFGQGTRLTVV.

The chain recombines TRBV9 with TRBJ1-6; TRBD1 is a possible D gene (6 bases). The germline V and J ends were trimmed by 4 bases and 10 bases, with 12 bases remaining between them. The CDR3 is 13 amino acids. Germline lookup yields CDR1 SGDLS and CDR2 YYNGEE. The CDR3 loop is CASSPEQGSPLHF. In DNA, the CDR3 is TGTGCCAGCAGCCCCGAACAGGGATCACCCCTCCACTTT.

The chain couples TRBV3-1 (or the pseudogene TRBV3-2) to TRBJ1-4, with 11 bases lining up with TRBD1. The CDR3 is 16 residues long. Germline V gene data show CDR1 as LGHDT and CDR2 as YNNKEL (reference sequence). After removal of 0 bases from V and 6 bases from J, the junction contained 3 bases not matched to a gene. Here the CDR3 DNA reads TGTGCCAGCAGCCAAGACGGGGGACAGGGGGATGAAAAACTGTTTTTT. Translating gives CASSQDGGQGDEKLFF.

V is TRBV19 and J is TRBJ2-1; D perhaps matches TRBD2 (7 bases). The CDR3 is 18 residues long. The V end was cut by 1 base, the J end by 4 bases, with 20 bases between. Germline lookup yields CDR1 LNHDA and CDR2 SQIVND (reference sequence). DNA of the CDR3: TGTGCCAGTAGTATAGTAGGGGGGGTCCCGTTGAGGTACAATGAGCAGTTCTTC. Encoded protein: CASSIVGGVPLRYNEQFF.

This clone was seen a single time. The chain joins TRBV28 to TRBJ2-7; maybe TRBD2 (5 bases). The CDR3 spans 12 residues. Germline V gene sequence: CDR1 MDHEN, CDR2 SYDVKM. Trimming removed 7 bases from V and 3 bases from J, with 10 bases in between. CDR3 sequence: CASKARGYEQYF. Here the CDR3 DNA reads TGTGCCAGCAAGGCCCGGGGCTACGAGCAGTACTTC.

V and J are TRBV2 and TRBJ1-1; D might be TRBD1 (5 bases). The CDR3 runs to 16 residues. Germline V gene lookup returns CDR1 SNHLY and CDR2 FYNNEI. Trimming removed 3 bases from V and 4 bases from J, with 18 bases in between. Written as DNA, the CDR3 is TGTGCCAGCAGTGAGGGGGTCCCGGGGGAGGGCACTGAAGCTTTCTTT. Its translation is CASSEGVPGEGTEAFF. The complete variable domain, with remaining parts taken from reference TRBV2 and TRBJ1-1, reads EPEVTQTPSHQVTQMGQEVILRCVPISNHLYFYWYRQILGQKVEFLVSFYNNEISEKSEIFDDQFSVERPDGSNFTLKIRSTKLEDSAMYFCASSEGVPGEGTEAFFGQGTRLTVV.

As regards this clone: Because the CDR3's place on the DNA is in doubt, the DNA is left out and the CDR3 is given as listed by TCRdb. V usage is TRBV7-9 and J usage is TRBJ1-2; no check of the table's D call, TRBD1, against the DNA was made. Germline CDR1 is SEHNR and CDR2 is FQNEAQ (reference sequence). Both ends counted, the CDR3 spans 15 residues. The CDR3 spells CASSSTLGQGPGYTF.

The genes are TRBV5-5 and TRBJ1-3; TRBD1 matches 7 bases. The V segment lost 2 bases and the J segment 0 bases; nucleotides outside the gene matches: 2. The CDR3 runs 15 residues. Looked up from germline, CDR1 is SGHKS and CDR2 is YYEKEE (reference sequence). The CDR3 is CASSLGTDSGNTIYF. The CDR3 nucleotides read TGTGCCAGCAGCTTAGGGACAGACTCTGGAAACACCATATATTTT.

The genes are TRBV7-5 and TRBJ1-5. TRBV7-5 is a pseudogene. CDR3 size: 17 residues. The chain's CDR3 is CVRSLNRPGRENQPQHF. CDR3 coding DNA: TGTGTCAGAAGCTTAAATAGACCGGGAAGGGAGAATCAGCCCCAGCATTTT.

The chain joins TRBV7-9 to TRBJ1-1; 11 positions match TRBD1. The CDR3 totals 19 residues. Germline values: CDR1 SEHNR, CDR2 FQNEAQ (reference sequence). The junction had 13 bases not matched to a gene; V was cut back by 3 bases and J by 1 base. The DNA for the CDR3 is TGTGCCAGCAGCTTGACTCCGTTGGGGGACAGGGGGGAGAACACTGAAGCTTTCTTT. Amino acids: CASSLTPLGDRGENTEAFF.

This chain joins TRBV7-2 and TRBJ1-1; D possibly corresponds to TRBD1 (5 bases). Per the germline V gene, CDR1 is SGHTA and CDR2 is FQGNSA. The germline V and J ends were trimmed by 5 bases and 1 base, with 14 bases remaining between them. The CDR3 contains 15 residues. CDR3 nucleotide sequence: TGTGCCAGCAGCCCAAGAAAGGGGAAGAACACTGAAGCTTTCTTT. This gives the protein CASSPRKGKNTEAFF.

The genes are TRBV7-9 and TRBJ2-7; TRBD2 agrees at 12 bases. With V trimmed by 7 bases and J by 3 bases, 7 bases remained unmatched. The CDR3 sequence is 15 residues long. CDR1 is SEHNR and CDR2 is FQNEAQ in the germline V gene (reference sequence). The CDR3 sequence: CASTSGTSGFYEQYF. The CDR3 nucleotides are TGTGCCAGCACGTCCGGGACTAGCGGGTTCTACGAGCAGTACTTC.

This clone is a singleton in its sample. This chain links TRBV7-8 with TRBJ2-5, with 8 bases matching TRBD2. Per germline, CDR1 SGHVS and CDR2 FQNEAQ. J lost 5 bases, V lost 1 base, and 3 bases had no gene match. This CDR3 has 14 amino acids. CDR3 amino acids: CASSLDGGVETQYF. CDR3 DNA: TGTGCCAGCAGCTTAGACGGGGGGGTTGAGACCCAGTACTTC.

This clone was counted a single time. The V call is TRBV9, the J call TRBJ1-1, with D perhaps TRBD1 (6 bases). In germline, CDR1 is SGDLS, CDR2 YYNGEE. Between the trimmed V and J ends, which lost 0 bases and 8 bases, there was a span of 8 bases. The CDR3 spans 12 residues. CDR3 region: CASSVDDREAFF. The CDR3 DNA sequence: TGTGCCAGCAGCGTAGACGACAGGGAAGCTTTCTTT.

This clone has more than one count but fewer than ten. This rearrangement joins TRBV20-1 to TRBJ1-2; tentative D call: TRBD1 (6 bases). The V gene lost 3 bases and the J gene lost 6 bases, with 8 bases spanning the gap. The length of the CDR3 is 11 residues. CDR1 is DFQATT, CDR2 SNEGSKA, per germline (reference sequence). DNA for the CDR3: TGCAGTGCTAGGGGGGCGCATGGCTACACCTTC. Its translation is CSARGAHGYTF.

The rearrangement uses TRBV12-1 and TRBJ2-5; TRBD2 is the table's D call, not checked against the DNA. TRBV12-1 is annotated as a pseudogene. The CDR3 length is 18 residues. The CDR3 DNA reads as TGTGCCAGCTGCGCCCGGCCAGCGGGGGCTCAATGTTTTGAGACCCAGTACTTC. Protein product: CASCARPAGAQCFETQYF.